Presented here are 20 T cell receptor beta chains from one specimen sequenced in a study of cytomegalovirus exposure and HLA in healthy donors. Amplification used 60 Vbeta primers and 13 Jbeta primers. Generated by immunoSEQ multiplex PCR, the TCRdb table keeps only in-frame clones and is missing some. The table has approximately 100,000 clones, approximately 64% seen once. Sequencing used PBMCs. Source of these receptors: a woman in her forties or fifties in good health and CMV-seronegative.

This clone has a handful of counts. This chain links TRBV28 with TRBJ2-5, with TRBD2 matching 14 bases. The CDR3 loop spans 17 amino acids. V gave up 5 bases and J gave up 7 bases; unmatched junction bases: 12. The germline gives CDR1 MDHEN, CDR2 SYDVKM. CDR3 sequence (DNA): TGTGCCAGCAGTCCGGGACTAGCGGGAGACCCCCGACTGACCCAGTACTTC. This encodes CASSPGLAGDPRLTQYF.

The CDR3 DNA is TGCGCCAGCAGTTCACAGCTTTACGAGCAGTACTTC. Translating it yields CASSSQLYEQYF. The genes are TRBV10-1 and TRBJ2-7, with D hard to call. The V gene's germline CDR1 is WNHNN and CDR2 SYGVQD (reference sequence). With 5 bases removed from V and 4 bases from J, the gap between germline ends came to 9 bases. CDR3 length: 12 residues.

In this sample, this clone turned up a few times. CDR3 loop: CASSISGMSYEQYF. The DNA of the CDR3 is TGTGCCAGTAGTATCTCGGGGATGAGCTACGAGCAGTACTTC. This chain connects TRBV19 to TRBJ2-7, with D possibly being TRBD2 (5 bases). Germline loops: CDR1 LNHDA, CDR2 SQIVND (reference sequence). V lost 3 bases to trimming and J lost 3 bases, with 12 bases between them. CDR3 length: 14 amino acids.

The gene calls are TRBV6-5 and TRBJ1-5, with a tentative D call TRBD1 (6 bases). CDR3 size: 15 residues. Germline V gene lookup returns CDR1 MNHEY and CDR2 SVGAGI. The V end lost 5 bases, the J end lost 0 bases, and 11 bases lay between the germline ends. CDR3 DNA sequence: TGTGCCAGCAGTCCCACAGGGAGTAGCAATCAGCCCCAGCATTTT. Translation: CASSPTGSSNQPQHF.

This clone has a handful of counts. The chain uses TRBV6-1 and TRBJ2-5, with 7 bases fitting TRBD2. V lost 7 bases and J lost 4; bases outside the gene matches: 9. The CDR3 contains 14 residues. CDR1 MNHNS and CDR2 SASEGT come from the germline V gene. The chain's CDR3 is CASTGGGPSETQYF. The DNA of the CDR3 is TGTGCCAGCACCGGGGGAGGGCCGTCAGAGACCCAGTACTTC.

The chain joins TRBV4-1 to TRBJ2-3, with 11 positions matching TRBD1. This CDR3 contains 18 residues. Germline-derived CDR1 and CDR2 are MGHRA and YSYEKL. Unmatched junction bases numbered 17, after V lost 1 base and J lost 11 bases. The CDR3 sequence: CASSQVGWTGGGKDRQYF. Here the CDR3 DNA reads TGCGCCAGCAGCCAAGTGGGTTGGACAGGGGGCGGAAAAGATCGGCAGTATTTT.

Comment on this clone: Other DNA sequences within the sample encode an identical CDR3. This chain connects TRBV12-5 to TRBJ2-2; 10 positions agree with TRBD1. Trimming removed 1 base from V and 5 bases from J; junction bases left unmatched: 4. CDR3 length equals 16 residues. Germline V gene sequence: CDR1 LGHNT, CDR2 FRNRAP. The CDR3, as DNA: TGTGCTAGTGGTTTGGACCGGGACAGGGGTACCGGGGAGCTGTTTTTT. Amino acid sequence: CASGLDRDRGTGELFF. Using reference TRBV12-5 and TRBJ2-2 for the parts outside the CDR3, the full variable domain is DARVTQTPRHKVTEMGQEVTMRCQPILGHNTVFWYRQTMMQGLELLAYFRNRAPLDDSGMPKDRFSAEMPDATLATLKIQPSEPRDSAVYFCASGLDRDRGTGELFFGEGSRLTVL.

V and J are TRBV5-1 and TRBJ2-7, with TRBD1 matching 8 bases. Germline-derived CDR1 and CDR2 are SGHRS and YFSETQ. This CDR3 has 15 amino acids. V lost 0 bases and J lost 5; bases outside the gene matches: 7. The CDR3 spells CASSLDVQGVNEQYF. The CDR3 DNA is TGCGCCAGCAGCTTGGATGTACAGGGGGTGAACGAGCAGTACTTC.

This chain uses TRBV28 with TRBJ2-5, with unresolved D. The germline V gene encodes CDR1 MDHEN and CDR2 SYDVKM. V lost 2 bases to trimming and J lost 1 base, with 14 bases between them. There are 16 residues in the CDR3. This CDR3 reads CASSLIFGEPQETQYF. The CDR3 region has the DNA TGTGCCAGCAGTTTAATCTTCGGAGAACCCCAAGAGACCCAGTACTTC.

The J gene is TRBJ1-2, the V gene TRBV5-4; 8 bases are a match to TRBD1. CDR1 is SGHNT, CDR2 YYREEE, per germline (reference sequence). The CDR3 is 12 amino acids. V lost 3 bases and J lost 7; bases outside the gene matches: 2. The CDR3 DNA sequence: TGTGCCAGCAGCTACGGGACAGGTGGCTACACCTTC. Amino acids: CASSYGTGGYTF.

In DNA, the CDR3 is TGTGCCATCAGTGAGTCTTATCGGGGGATTTCCACCGGGGAGCTGTTTTTT. Translating gives CAISESYRGISTGELFF. V gene TRBV10-3 combines with J gene TRBJ2-2; D may be TRBD2 (6 bases). Trimming shortened V by 0 bases and J by 4 bases, and 15 bases separated the two germline ends. Germline V gene data show CDR1 as ENHRY and CDR2 as SYGVKD. The CDR3 totals 17 residues.

This rearrangement joins TRBV7-2 to TRBJ1-1; D is unclear. V was cut by 4 bases and J by 0 bases, with 15 bases left in between. CDR3 length: 16 residues. Germline CDR1 and CDR2: SGHTA and FQGNSA. As DNA, the CDR3 is TGTGCCAGCAGCTCCACTCGGGGAGGGCTGAACACTGAAGCTTTCTTT. This codes for CASSSTRGGLNTEAFF. Full variable domain (outside the CDR3, taken from reference TRBV7-2 and TRBJ1-1): GAGVSQSPSNKVTEKGKDVELRCDPISGHTALYWYRQSLGQGLEFLIYFQGNSAPDKSGLPSDRFSAERTGGSVSTLTIQRTQQEDSAVYLCASSSTRGGLNTEAFFGQGTRLTVV.

The rearrangement links TRBV10-3 to TRBJ2-3; 7 nucleotides align to TRBD1. The CDR3 extends over 16 amino acids. Germline V gene lookup returns CDR1 ENHRY and CDR2 SYGVKD. V shed 2 bases and J 3 bases; nucleotides not matched to a gene: 8. The CDR3 DNA is TGTGCCATCAGTGAGCGGCGAGGGGGCTCGACAGATACGCAGTATTTT. Its protein is CAISERRGGSTDTQYF.

The CDR3 reads CASSFTYSGGETQYF. CDR3 in DNA: TGTGCCAGCAGCTTCACATATAGCGGGGGAGAGACCCAGTACTTC. The chain uses TRBV11-3 and TRBJ2-5; 9 positions match TRBD2. CDR1 and CDR2 (germline): SGHNT, YENEEA. The V segment lost 3 bases and the J segment 4 bases; nucleotides outside the gene matches: 6. This CDR3 is 15 amino acids long. Variable domain in full (rest from reference TRBV11-3 and TRBJ2-5): EAGVVQSPRYKIIEKKQPVAFWCNPISGHNTLYWYLQNLGQGPELLIRYENEEAVDDSQLPKDRFSAERLKGVDSTLKIQPAELGDSAVYLCASSFTYSGGETQYFGPGTRLLVL.

The chain is built from TRBV6-4 and TRBJ1-1; 7 bases match TRBD1. The germline V gene has CDR1 MRHNA and CDR2 SNTAGT. There are 13 residues in the CDR3. With V trimmed by 6 bases and J by 3 bases, 4 bases remained unmatched. The CDR3 loop reads CASSFDRDTEAFF. The CDR3 DNA reads TGTGCCAGCAGCTTCGACAGGGACACTGAAGCTTTCTTT.

This chain joins TRBV11-3 and TRBJ2-5, with 7 positions matching TRBD2. The CDR3 consists of 16 residues. The V segment lost 4 bases and the J segment 5 bases; nucleotides outside the gene matches: 13. Germline V gene sequence: CDR1 SGHNT, CDR2 YENEEA. CDR3 DNA sequence: TGTGCCAGCAGCTCCCTGATGGTAGCGGGTGAGGAGACCCAGTACTTC. Encoded protein: CASSSLMVAGEETQYF.

The chain joins TRBV6-4 to TRBJ1-1; a possible D gene is TRBD1 (5 bases). The germline V and J ends were trimmed by 7 bases and 0 bases, with 12 bases remaining between them. The CDR3 has 14 residues. From germline, CDR1 is MRHNA and CDR2 SNTAGT. The CDR3 sequence is CASMDKRVNTEAFF. CDR3 nucleotide sequence: TGTGCCAGCATGGACAAGCGGGTGAACACTGAAGCTTTCTTT.

CDR3: CASSSGGNSNQPQHF. The CDR3 bases are TGTGCCAGCAGCTCGGGGGGAAATAGCAATCAGCCCCAGCATTTT. The chain is built from TRBV5-4 and TRBJ1-5; D might be TRBD1 (5 bases). V was shortened by 3 bases and J by 0 bases, with 10 bases between the two germline ends. The CDR3 totals 15 residues. Germline CDR1 is SGHNT and CDR2 is YYREEE (reference sequence).

The gene calls are TRBV2 and TRBJ1-5, with 11 nucleotides matching TRBD1. Per the germline V gene, CDR1 is SNHLY and CDR2 is FYNNEI. V shed 6 bases and J 6 bases; nucleotides not matched to a gene: 16. The CDR3 has 18 residues. The CDR3 region has the DNA TGTGCCAGCAGCGGACTTACCGGGACAGGGGGGAGCGGTCAGCCCCAGCATTTT. Encoded protein: CASSGLTGTGGSGQPQHF.

Only a few counts were recorded for this clone. V is TRBV6-1 and J is TRBJ1-5, with a tentative D call TRBD1 (5 bases). CDR3 length: 14 residues. Trimming took off 0 bases at V and 8 bases at J, with 11 bases between the two ends. In germline, CDR1 is MNHNS, CDR2 SASEGT. Written as DNA, the CDR3 is TGTGCCAGCAGTGAAGCAGGGGATCTTAAGCCCCAGCATTTT. Its protein product is CASSEAGDLKPQHF.